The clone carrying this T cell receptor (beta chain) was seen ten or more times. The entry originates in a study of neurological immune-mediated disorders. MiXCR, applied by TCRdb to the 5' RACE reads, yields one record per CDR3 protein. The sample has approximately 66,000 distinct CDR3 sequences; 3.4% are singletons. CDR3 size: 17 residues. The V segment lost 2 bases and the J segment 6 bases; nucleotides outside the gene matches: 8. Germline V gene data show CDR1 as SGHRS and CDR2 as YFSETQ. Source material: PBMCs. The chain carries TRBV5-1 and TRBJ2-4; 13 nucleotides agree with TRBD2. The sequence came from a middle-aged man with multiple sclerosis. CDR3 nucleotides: TGCGCCAGCAGCTTCCTACCGGGACTAGCGGGACCAAACATTCAGTACTTC. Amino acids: CASSFLPGLAGPNIQYF.